This T cell receptor (beta chain) was recorded in a study of blood T cell repertoires in COVID-19. Donors were grouped by their self-reported clinical history. Assay: immunoSEQ multiplex PCR; the TCRdb copy retains only in-frame clones and omits some. The sample has 180,000 or so clones, around 80% seen once. V lost 5 bases and J 0 bases, leaving 8 bases between the germline ends. Germline CDR1 MDHEN, CDR2 SYDVKM. The CDR3 extends over 14 amino acids. This sequence originates from a man over 45 who had recovered from COVID-19. Input material: PBMCs or T cells enriched from blood (not recorded which). V is TRBV28 and J is TRBJ1-3; D uncertain. The CDR3 DNA is TGTGCCAGCAGTATTATAGTCTCTGGAAACACCATATATTTT. It specifies CASSIIVSGNTIYF.